The 26 T cell receptor beta chains listed next were all sequenced from one sample in a study of blood T cell repertoires in COVID-19. Libraries were prepared by immunoSEQ multiplex PCR; TCRdb keeps only in-frame clonotypes and omits some of them. Altogether roughly 170,000 clones are present, about 88% being singletons, with the ten largest covering approximately 5.4%. Sequenced input: peripheral blood. The receptors come from a woman aged 45 to 65 with COVID-19, enrolled during active disease.

The chain combines TRBV28 with TRBJ1-1; D not certain. V dropped 2 bases and J dropped 0 bases, with 10 bases sitting between them. This CDR3 is built from 15 residues. The V gene's germline CDR1 is MDHEN and CDR2 SYDVKM. The DNA of the CDR3 is TGTGCCAGCAGTTTAAGCGGCCCCATGAACACTGAAGCTTTCTTT. This sequence encodes CASSLSGPMNTEAFF.

This clone was found once. This chain connects TRBV9 to TRBJ2-3; D perhaps matches TRBD1 (5 bases). Germline V gives CDR1 SGDLS, CDR2 YYNGEE. The CDR3 spans 15 residues. Trimming removed 0 bases from V and 2 bases from J, with 10 bases in between. The CDR3 DNA is TGTGCCAGCAGCGTAGTAGGGGTTCCCACAGATACGCAGTATTTT. Translation: CASSVVGVPTDTQYF.

The chain joins TRBV15 to TRBJ1-4, with D possibly TRBD1 on 6 matching bases. CDR3 length equals 14 residues. The germline CDR1 and CDR2 sequences are LNHNV and YYDKDF (reference sequence). Trimming shortened V by 4 bases and J by 7 bases, and 13 bases separated the two germline ends. CDR3 sequence: CATSIDRPGEKLFF. The CDR3 nucleotides are TGTGCCACCAGCATAGACAGGCCTGGTGAAAAACTGTTTTTT. Full variable domain (outside the CDR3, taken from reference TRBV15 and TRBJ1-4): DAMVIQNPRYQVTQFGKPVTLSCSQTLNHNVMYWYQQKSSQAPKLLFHYYDKDFNNEADTPDNFQSRRPNTSFCFLDIRSPGLGDTAMYLCATSIDRPGEKLFFGSGTQLSVL.

The chain employs TRBV6-5 and TRBJ1-2; 7 bases are a match to TRBD1. Germline V lookup: CDR1 MNHEY, CDR2 SVGAGI. The CDR3 loop spans 14 amino acids. The V gene end was trimmed by 6 bases and the J gene end by 1 base; junction bases not matched to a gene: 5. The CDR3 sequence: CASRNRGINYGYTF. DNA of the CDR3: TGTGCCAGCAGGAACAGGGGTATTAACTATGGCTACACCTTC.

The V gene is TRBV4-3, the J gene TRBJ2-1; TRBD1 agrees at 7 bases. With 0 bases clipped from V and 6 bases from J, the junction kept 8 bases outside the gene matches. Germline-derived CDR1 and CDR2 are LGHNA and YSLEER. The CDR3 is 16 residues long. As DNA, the CDR3 is TGCGCCAGCAGCCAAGACCGAGACAGGGTCCGCAATGAGCAGTTCTTC. It codes for CASSQDRDRVRNEQFF.

The chain joins TRBV7-2 to TRBJ2-3; a possible D gene is TRBD2 (6 bases). Germline V gives CDR1 SGHTA, CDR2 FQGNSA. This CDR3 is 15 amino acids long. With 6 bases removed from V and 0 bases from J, the gap between germline ends came to 13 bases. In DNA, the CDR3 is TGTGCCAGCAGGGAGGGGATACCTAGCACAGATACGCAGTATTTT. Encoded protein: CASREGIPSTDTQYF.

This clone was seen a few times. The J gene is TRBJ2-2, the V gene TRBV30, with no clear D. Trimming took 2 bases from V and 0 from J, leaving 7 bases between them. This CDR3 is built from 14 residues. The germline V gene has CDR1 GTSNPN and CDR2 SVGIG (reference sequence). Here the CDR3 reads CAWSSDTNTGELFF. DNA for the CDR3: TGTGCCTGGAGTTCAGACACGAACACCGGGGAGCTGTTTTTT.

V gene TRBV19 combines with J gene TRBJ1-5; D call uncertain. Trimming stripped 0 bases from V and 3 bases from J, with 21 bases between. The CDR3 is made up of 19 amino acids. Germline-derived CDR1 and CDR2 are LNHDA and SQIVND (reference sequence). The CDR3 here is CASSIDRGREAVYNQPQHF. CDR3 bases: TGTGCCAGTAGTATAGATCGAGGTCGGGAGGCGGTATACAATCAGCCCCAGCATTTT.

The V gene is TRBV5-4, the J gene TRBJ2-5; D not certain. Deletions cut 4 bases from V and 0 bases from J, with 7 bases between. The CDR3 is 13 residues long. Germline CDR1 reads SGHNT; CDR2 reads YYREEE (reference sequence). CDR3 residues: CASSDTYQETQYF. CDR3 nucleotides: TGTGCCAGCAGCGACACCTACCAAGAGACCCAGTACTTC.

V and J are TRBV27 and TRBJ2-5, with 8 bases identical to TRBD1. Trimming removed 4 bases from V and 1 base from J; junction bases left unmatched: 5. CDR1 is MNHEY, CDR2 SMNVEV, per germline (reference sequence). This CDR3 has 15 residues. The CDR3 DNA reads TGTGCCAGCAGTTCCCAGGGGGCAGCCCAAGAGACCCAGTACTTC. Protein sequence: CASSSQGAAQETQYF.

The chain carries TRBV28 and TRBJ1-1; 8 bases align to TRBD1. The V gene's germline CDR1 is MDHEN and CDR2 SYDVKM. The CDR3 runs 15 residues. The V and J ends lost 8 bases and 4 bases, in that order; junction bases with no gene match: 12. CDR3 sequence reads: CASAGGQASSTEAFF. In DNA, the CDR3 is TGTGCCAGCGCTGGGGGACAGGCCAGTAGCACTGAAGCTTTCTTT.

This clone was recorded once. The gene calls are TRBV12-5 and TRBJ1-4, with D possibly TRBD1 on 5 matching bases. The CDR3 loop spans 14 amino acids. With 1 base removed from V and 7 bases from J, the gap between germline ends came to 10 bases. Germline V gene sequence: CDR1 LGHNT, CDR2 FRNRAP. CDR3 coding DNA: TGTGCTAGTGGTTTGGGCAGGGAGGGTGAAAAACTGTTTTTT. Translating it yields CASGLGREGEKLFF.

This clone was seen once. This chain uses TRBV3-1 (or the pseudogene TRBV3-2) with TRBJ1-1, with D unresolved. Germline CDR1 LGHDT, CDR2 YNNKEL (reference sequence). This CDR3 is built from 12 residues. The V and J ends lost 0 bases and 10 bases respectively, with 9 bases between them. The CDR3 bases are TGTGCCAGCAGCCAAGATAGCCCCCCAGCTTTCTTT. Translating gives CASSQDSPPAFF.

CDR3 loop: CASSDSERGRPYNSPLHF. In nucleotides, the CDR3 is TGTGCCAGCAGTGACTCGGAAAGGGGGCGACCCTATAATTCACCCCTCCACTTT. This chain uses TRBV6-4 with TRBJ1-6; 7 positions match TRBD1. Germline CDR1 and CDR2: MRHNA and SNTAGT. The CDR3 sequence is 18 residues long. The V and J ends lost 0 bases and 2 bases, in that order; junction bases with no gene match: 7.

The J gene is TRBJ2-5, the V gene TRBV29-1; 9 bases align to TRBD2. Germline V gene data show CDR1 as SQVTM and CDR2 as ANQGSEA. Trimming at V came to 4 bases and at J to 5 bases, leaving 8 bases not matched to a gene. The CDR3 consists of 14 residues. CDR3 DNA sequence: TGCAGCGTTGTTCATGGACTAGCGTTGGAGACCCAGTACTTC. It specifies CSVVHGLALETQYF. The full variable domain, its missing parts supplied by reference TRBV29-1 and TRBJ2-5, is SAVISQKPSRDICQRGTSLTIQCQVDSQVTMMFWYRQQPGQSLTLIATANQGSEATYESGFVIDKFPISRPNLTFSTLTVSNMSPEDSSIYLCSVVHGLALETQYFGPGTRLLVL.

A single count supports this clone. The J gene is TRBJ1-5, the V gene TRBV12-5; no clear D gene. The V and J ends lost 6 bases and 2 bases respectively, with 17 bases between them. The CDR3 sequence is 16 residues long. Germline CDR1 LGHNT, CDR2 FRNRAP. The CDR3 protein is CASGRGQANGNQPQHF. The DNA for the CDR3 is TGTGCTAGTGGCCGGGGTCAGGCAAACGGCAATCAGCCCCAGCATTTT.

This clone was observed many times. The chain links TRBV7-9 to TRBJ1-5, with 8 bases fitting TRBD1. Germline CDR1 and CDR2: SEHNR and FQNEAQ (reference sequence). This CDR3 has 13 amino acids. Germline trimming cut 4 bases from V and 7 bases from J; bases unmatched to any gene: 3. The CDR3 spells CASSSDREQPQHF. The CDR3, as DNA: TGTGCCAGCAGCTCGGACAGGGAGCAGCCCCAGCATTTT.

The rearrangement links TRBV12-5 to TRBJ2-2; 7 nucleotides line up with TRBD1. V was clipped by 2 bases and J by 1 base; unmatched bases: 10. Per germline, CDR1 LGHNT and CDR2 FRNRAP. The CDR3 is 18 amino acids. The CDR3 is CASGLSSPTGWNTGELFF. CDR3 sequence (DNA): TGTGCTAGTGGTTTGTCCTCCCCGACAGGGTGGAACACCGGGGAGCTGTTTTTT. Looking up the rest from reference TRBV12-5 and TRBJ2-2 gives the full variable domain: DARVTQTPRHKVTEMGQEVTMRCQPILGHNTVFWYRQTMMQGLELLAYFRNRAPLDDSGMPKDRFSAEMPDATLATLKIQPSEPRDSAVYFCASGLSSPTGWNTGELFFGEGSRLTVL.

The sample holds one count of this clone. CDR3 in DNA: TGTGCCAGCAGCCCTACTAGCGGGGCCTACAATGAGCAGTTCTTC. This sequence encodes CASSPTSGAYNEQFF. The J gene is TRBJ2-1, the V gene TRBV7-9; 10 bases fit TRBD2. The CDR3 extends over 15 amino acids. J was trimmed by 2 bases and V by 5 bases; bases with no gene match: 3. The germline V gene encodes CDR1 SEHNR and CDR2 FQNEAQ (reference sequence). The full variable domain, in which reference TRBV7-9 and TRBJ2-1 provide the parts outside the CDR3, is DTGVSQNPRHKITKRGQNVTFRCDPISEHNRLYWYRQTLGQGPEFLTYFQNEAQLEKSRLLSDRFSAERPKGSFSTLEIQRTEQGDSAMYLCASSPTSGAYNEQFFGPGTRLTVL.

The V and J genes are TRBV5-6 and TRBJ1-5; 7 bases align to TRBD1. Germline values: CDR1 SGHDT, CDR2 YYEEEE. Trimming at V came to 6 bases and at J to 4 bases, leaving 7 bases not matched to a gene. This CDR3 comprises 14 residues. CDR3 region: CASTLGTVNQPQHF. Here the CDR3 DNA reads TGTGCCAGCACCCTCGGGACAGTTAATCAGCCCCAGCATTTT.

This chain links TRBV5-1 with TRBJ1-1, with TRBD1 as a possible D gene (6 bases). CDR1 is SGHRS, CDR2 YFSETQ, per germline. V was trimmed by 0 bases and J by 8 bases, leaving 14 bases between them. This CDR3 has 14 residues. The CDR3 protein is CASSLVGDILEAFF. The CDR3 bases are TGCGCCAGCAGCTTGGTGGGGGACATCCTAGAAGCTTTCTTT.

The rearrangement links TRBV28 to TRBJ1-6; the D gene is possibly TRBD1 (5 bases). This CDR3 has 15 residues. Germline lookup yields CDR1 MDHEN and CDR2 SYDVKM. V lost 5 bases to trimming and J lost 1 base, with 9 bases between them. In DNA form, the CDR3 reads TGTGCCAGCAGTCCGGGGGGGTCCTATAATTCACCCCTCCACTTT. This sequence encodes CASSPGGSYNSPLHF.

The V call is TRBV6-5, the J call TRBJ2-7; TRBD2 aligns across 8 bases. From germline, CDR1 is MNHEY and CDR2 SVGAGI. The V gene end was trimmed by 6 bases and the J gene end by 2 bases; junction bases not matched to a gene: 6. This CDR3 comprises 14 residues. The DNA of the CDR3 is TGTGCCAGCAGAAAGAGCGGGGGAACCTACGAGCAGTACTTC. Residues: CASRKSGGTYEQYF.

The chain recombines TRBV30 with TRBJ2-7, with 7 bases that match TRBD1. Germline-derived CDR1 and CDR2 are GTSNPN and SVGIG (reference sequence). This CDR3 contains 12 residues. Unmatched junction bases numbered 1, after V lost 2 bases and J lost 3 bases. The CDR3 reads CAWSRDSYEQYF. In nucleotides, the CDR3 is TGTGCCTGGAGTCGGGACAGCTACGAGCAGTACTTC. The full variable domain, its missing parts supplied by reference TRBV30 and TRBJ2-7, is SQTIHQWPATLVQPVGSPLSLECTVEGTSNPNLYWYRQAAGRGLQLLFYSVGIGQISSEVPQNLSASRPQDRQFILSSKKLLLSDSGFYLCAWSRDSYEQYFGPGTRLTVT.

The chain links TRBV7-2 to TRBJ2-1; TRBD2 aligns across 7 bases. CDR1 and CDR2 from the germline V gene are SGHTA and FQGNSA. The CDR3 spans 15 residues. Trimming took 4 bases from V and 8 from J; bases not matched to a gene: 11. CDR3 in amino acids: CASSSTVGGWDEQFF. The CDR3 DNA follows: TGTGCCAGCAGCTCCACGGTGGGGGGGTGGGATGAGCAGTTCTTC.

The table lists this clone with a count of one. This chain uses TRBV11-3 with TRBJ2-7; D is uncertain. V gave up 7 bases and J gave up 2 bases, with 12 bases separating them. CDR3 length: 13 residues. Germline loops: CDR1 SGHNT, CDR2 YENEEA. DNA for the CDR3: TGTGCCAGCACGCCAGGATCGACCTACGAGCAGTACTTC. Its translation: CASTPGSTYEQYF.